One sample yielded the 8 T cell receptor beta chains listed below, sequenced in a study of post-analysis software for immune sequencing data. Antigens for these TCRs are unknown. Included in the TCR beta cDNA libraries were unique molecular identifiers. TCRdb re-derived calls from the PCR reads in MiXCR, one entry per CDR3 protein. The data hold about 540,000 distinct CDR3 sequences, with approximately 31% observed a single time. Study-wide results and caveats: Roughly five TRBV segments appeared more often in patients than in controls, and TRBV5-6, TRBV5-1 and TRBV20-1 were among these.

The material sequenced was blood. The source of these receptors is a girl aged 2-17 years with multiple sclerosis.

The sample holds many counts of this clonotype. The gene calls are TRBV7-8 and TRBJ2-7, with 7 bases matching TRBD1. This CDR3 has 15 residues. With 3 bases clipped from V and 2 bases from J, the junction kept 7 bases outside the gene matches. Germline V lookup: CDR1 SGHVS, CDR2 FQNEAQ. The CDR3 region is CASSFARDRPYEQYF. In nucleotides, the CDR3 is TGTGCCAGCAGCTTCGCCCGGGACAGACCCTACGAGCAGTACTTC.

This chain joins TRBV12-3 or TRBV12-4 and TRBJ1-1, with 9 positions matching TRBD1. The CDR3 runs 17 residues. V shed 3 bases, J shed 1 base, and the junction held 9 bases outside the gene matches. Written as DNA, the CDR3 is TGTGCCAGCAGTTTCTCCCTCGGACAGGGGACGAACACTGAAGCTTTCTTT. As protein: CASSFSLGQGTNTEAFF.

This clonotype was detected only a few times. This chain links TRBV6-1 with TRBJ2-7; D might be TRBD1 (6 bases). CDR1 MNHNS and CDR2 SASEGT come from the germline V gene. The CDR3 has 12 residues. V gave up 5 bases and J gave up 5 bases, with 10 bases separating them. The CDR3 region has the DNA TGTGCCAGCAGTCGGACAGAGGACGAGCAGTACTTC. As protein: CASSRTEDEQYF.

In this sample, this clonotype turned up a few times. This chain's CDR3 is CASSERLYQPQHF. The CDR3 bases are TGTGCCAGCAGTGAACGTTTATATCAGCCCCAGCATTTT. This chain uses TRBV6-1 with TRBJ1-5; D gene ambiguous. Trimming stripped 2 bases from V and 5 bases from J, with 7 bases between. The CDR3 runs 13 residues. CDR1 is MNHNS and CDR2 is SASEGT in the germline V gene.

This clonotype was detected once. V gene TRBV5-1 combines with J gene TRBJ2-7; D is uncertain. The V and J ends lost 3 bases and 3 bases respectively, with 13 bases between them. This CDR3 has 14 amino acids. CDR1 is SGHRS, CDR2 YFSETQ, per germline. CDR3 nucleotides: TGCGCCAGCAGCTCCTCTGGGTCAAACTACGAGCAGTACTTC. Protein sequence: CASSSSGSNYEQYF.

The chain combines TRBV5-1 with TRBJ1-5, with D possibly being TRBD1 (5 bases). V dropped 4 bases and J dropped 6 bases, with 23 bases sitting between them. Germline CDR1 reads SGHRS; CDR2 reads YFSETQ. This CDR3 is 17 amino acids long. CDR3 sequence reads: CASSPGPRRQGPQPQHF. The CDR3 region has the DNA TGCGCCAGCAGCCCCGGACCCCGACGTCAGGGTCCTCAGCCCCAGCATTTT. Full variable domain (remainder filled in from reference TRBV5-1 and TRBJ1-5): KAGVTQTPRYLIKTRGQQVTLSCSPISGHRSVSWYQQTPGQGLQFLFEYFSETQRNKGNFPGRFSGRQFSNSRSEMNVSTLELGDSALYLCASSPGPRRQGPQPQHFGDGTRLSIL.

This clonotype appeared a few times. The chain couples TRBV20-1 to TRBJ1-4; D possibly corresponds to TRBD1 (5 bases). The CDR3 totals 13 residues. CDR1 and CDR2 (germline): DFQATT, SNEGSKA (reference sequence). Trimming shortened V by 6 bases and J by 8 bases, and 16 bases separated the two germline ends. CDR3 protein: CSAPDTWIEKLFF. The DNA for the CDR3 is TGCAGTGCACCGGACACTTGGATCGAAAAACTGTTTTTT.

The chain couples TRBV4-1 to TRBJ2-5; possibly TRBD1 or TRBD2 for D (5 bases each). The J call is doubtful: the DNA matches TRBJ2-7 better. The CDR3 consists of 16 residues. Germline lookup yields CDR1 MGHRA and CDR2 YSYEKL. The CDR3 nucleotides are TGCGCCAGCAGCCAAGAGGAAACAGGACTCCCCTACGAGCAGTACTTC. Its translation is CASSQEETGLPYEQYF.